These 23 T cell receptor beta chains originate from one sample sequenced in a study of cytomegalovirus exposure and HLA in healthy donors (dated by TCRdb to about 2017). Libraries were made using the immunoSEQ multiplex PCR assay. A mixture of 60 forward primers for TCR Vbeta segments and 13 reverse primers for TCR Jbeta segments was used in the multiplex PCR. TCRdb mirrors the immuneACCESS table, restricted to in-frame sequences. Some clones are absent from its copies; in checked studies, under half trace to an unresolved V gene, and the reason for the others is unknown. Recorded for this sample are approximately 160,000 clones; around three quarters of them occurred a single time. The ten top clones hold around 1.6% of the sample. The sequencing sample was made of PBMCs. Receptors were obtained from a woman aged 30 to 39 in good health and CMV-seronegative.

The chain is built from TRBV2 and TRBJ2-3; D is possibly TRBD1 (6 bases). Germline CDR1 SNHLY, CDR2 FYNNEI. The ends were cut back, 3 bases at V and 0 bases at J, with 13 bases in the middle. The CDR3 length is 16 residues. The CDR3 here is CASSDNVGHSTDTQYF. CDR3 DNA: TGTGCCAGCAGTGATAACGTGGGACACAGCACAGATACGCAGTATTTT.

This chain links TRBV2 with TRBJ1-1; 8 bases are shared with TRBD1. Germline assignment: CDR1 SNHLY and CDR2 FYNNEI. There are 13 residues in the CDR3. The V gene end was trimmed by 5 bases and the J gene end by 13 bases; junction bases not matched to a gene: 12. The CDR3: CASSTGTGELVFF. In DNA, the CDR3 is TGTGCCAGCAGTACGGGGACAGGAGAACTCGTTTTCTTT. The whole variable domain, remainder taken from reference TRBV2 and TRBJ1-1, is EPEVTQTPSHQVTQMGQEVILRCVPISNHLYFYWYRQILGQKVEFLVSFYNNEISEKSEIFDDQFSVERPDGSNFTLKIRSTKLEDSAMYFCASSTGTGELVFFGQGTRLTVV.

The chain carries TRBV4-1 and TRBJ1-2; tentatively, D is TRBD1 (6 bases). Germline V gene data show CDR1 as MGHRA and CDR2 as YSYEKL. The CDR3 contains 17 residues. The V end was cut by 0 bases, the J end by 4 bases, with 18 bases between. DNA for the CDR3: TGCGCCAGCAGCCAAGACCGACAGGCCCCATTGGGCTATGGCTACACCTTC. Translating gives CASSQDRQAPLGYGYTF.

The CDR3 reads CASSGQGVSNQPQHF. The CDR3 DNA reads as TGTGCCAGCAGTGGACAGGGGGTTAGCAATCAGCCCCAGCATTTT. This chain links TRBV2 with TRBJ1-5; 9 bases are shared with TRBD1. J was trimmed by 0 bases and V by 4 bases; bases with no gene match: 1. The germline V gene encodes CDR1 SNHLY and CDR2 FYNNEI. This CDR3 contains 15 residues.

The chain has TRBV7-8 and TRBJ1-6; 7 nucleotides align to TRBD1. The V gene's germline CDR1 is SGHVS and CDR2 FQNEAQ. After removal of 1 base from V and 9 bases from J, the junction contained 6 bases not matched to a gene. This CDR3 has 15 amino acids. CDR3 nucleotides: TGTGCCAGCAGCTTAGTTCGTCAGGGGGTTTCACCCCTCCACTTT. Residues: CASSLVRQGVSPLHF. Looking up the rest from reference TRBV7-8 and TRBJ1-6 gives the full variable domain: GAGVSQSPRYKVAKRGQDVALRCDPISGHVSLFWYQQALGQGPEFLTYFQNEAQLDKSGLPSDRFFAERPEGSVSTLKIQRTQQEDSAVYLCASSLVRQGVSPLHFGNGTRLTVT.

V is TRBV29-1 and J is TRBJ2-7; 8 positions agree with TRBD2. J lost 4 bases, V lost 6 bases, and 8 bases had no gene match. The V gene's germline CDR1 is SQVTM and CDR2 ANQGSEA. The CDR3 loop spans 13 amino acids. The CDR3 loop reads CSVTVAGQYEQYF. The CDR3 DNA is TGCAGCGTCACGGTAGCGGGGCAATACGAGCAGTACTTC.

V gene TRBV6-5 combines with J gene TRBJ2-5, with unresolved D. CDR3 length: 14 amino acids. V was pared by 6 bases and J by 4 bases, with 15 bases between. The germline V gene encodes CDR1 MNHEY and CDR2 SVGAGI. As DNA, the CDR3 is TGTGCCAGCAGCGGTAGAGGCCGCGGAGAGACCCAGTACTTC. It codes for CASSGRGRGETQYF.

This chain uses TRBV7-9 with TRBJ1-1; D perhaps matches TRBD1 (5 bases). V was trimmed by 4 bases and J by 0 bases, leaving 12 bases between them. The CDR3 totals 15 residues. Germline-derived CDR1 and CDR2 are SEHNR and FQNEAQ (reference sequence). The CDR3 here is CASSSETALNTEAFF. The CDR3 DNA reads TGTGCCAGCAGCTCGGAGACAGCTTTGAACACTGAAGCTTTCTTT.

The gene calls are TRBV5-1 and TRBJ1-5; D call uncertain. Germline V gives CDR1 SGHRS, CDR2 YFSETQ. V was pared by 1 base and J by 6 bases, with 11 bases between. The CDR3 is 14 amino acids. CDR3 sequence reads: CASSLNQAGQPQHF. The CDR3 DNA reads TGCGCCAGCAGCTTGAATCAGGCTGGTCAGCCCCAGCATTTT.

This clone was recorded a few times. CDR3 nucleotide sequence: TGTGCCTGGAGTGCAAACACAGATACGCAGTATTTT. This encodes CAWSANTDTQYF. The chain has TRBV30 and TRBJ2-3; D gene ambiguous. The CDR3 extends over 12 amino acids. Germline CDR1 GTSNPN, CDR2 SVGIG (reference sequence). The germline V and J ends were trimmed by 1 base and 2 bases, with 4 bases remaining between them.

The chain has TRBV2 and TRBJ1-1; unclear D gene. V gave up 4 bases and J gave up 1 base, with 7 bases separating them. CDR1 is SNHLY and CDR2 is FYNNEI in the germline V gene. CDR3 length: 13 amino acids. The CDR3 sequence: CASSVAGNTEAFF. Written as DNA, the CDR3 is TGTGCCAGCAGTGTCGCCGGGAACACTGAAGCTTTCTTT.

This clone turned up a few times. CDR3 DNA sequence: TGTGCCTGGAGTAGGGGTCTTCGCAATCAGCCCCAGCATTTT. Protein: CAWSRGLRNQPQHF. The rearrangement links TRBV30 to TRBJ1-5; the D gene is possibly TRBD1 (5 bases). The V gene's germline CDR1 is GTSNPN and CDR2 SVGIG (reference sequence). This CDR3 region has 14 residues. Trimming took 2 bases from V and 2 from J, leaving 10 bases between them.

The CDR3 region is CASSQATSGYHNEQFF. The DNA for the CDR3 is TGTGCCAGCAGCCAAGCGACTAGCGGCTACCACAATGAGCAGTTCTTC. The V gene is TRBV14, the J gene TRBJ2-1; 9 nucleotides line up with TRBD2. Trimming removed 1 base from V and 5 bases from J; junction bases left unmatched: 6. Germline V gene sequence: CDR1 SGHDN, CDR2 FVKESK. CDR3 length: 16 amino acids.

The V call is TRBV6-1, the J call TRBJ1-2; 7 bases are a match to TRBD1. The CDR3 runs 14 residues. Germline V gene sequence: CDR1 MNHNS, CDR2 SASEGT. The trim removed 4 bases at V and 4 bases at J, leaving 6 bases unmatched. This CDR3 is CASSGRQGSYGYTF. CDR3 bases: TGTGCCAGCAGTGGCAGACAGGGCTCCTATGGCTACACCTTC.

The chain uses TRBV7-2 and TRBJ1-1; tentative D call: TRBD1 (5 bases). Deletions cut 5 bases from V and 1 base from J, with 14 bases between. The CDR3 is 15 residues long. From germline, CDR1 is SGHTA and CDR2 FQGNSA. The CDR3 loop is CASSPQQGRNTEAFF. As DNA, the CDR3 is TGTGCCAGCAGCCCCCAGCAGGGAAGGAACACTGAAGCTTTCTTT.

CDR3 sequence (DNA): TGTGCCAGCAGACTCCTCAATGGCAATGAGCAGTTCTTC. The encoded protein is CASRLLNGNEQFF. The chain has TRBV11-1 and TRBJ2-1; D is unclear. The V and J ends lost 6 bases and 6 bases respectively, with 12 bases between them. The germline CDR1 and CDR2 sequences are SGHAT and FQDESV (reference sequence). This CDR3 is 13 amino acids long.

This clone was detected only a few times. The rearrangement uses TRBV10-3 and TRBJ2-4, with D perhaps matching TRBD1 (5 bases). The CDR3 is 14 residues long. CDR1 and CDR2 from the germline V gene are ENHRY and SYGVKD. Trimming stripped 2 bases from V and 3 bases from J, with 8 bases between. The CDR3 loop is CAISEGANKNIQYF. In nucleotides, the CDR3 is TGTGCCATCAGTGAGGGGGCTAACAAAAACATTCAGTACTTC.

V is TRBV4-1 and J is TRBJ1-3, with TRBD1 matching 10 bases. The V gene end was trimmed by 1 base and the J gene end by 5 bases; junction bases not matched to a gene: 8. The CDR3 consists of 17 residues. Germline CDR1 is MGHRA and CDR2 is YSYEKL. Here the CDR3 DNA reads TGCGCCAGCAGCCAAGCCCTTGACAGGGGGCGGAGAAACACCATATATTTT. This sequence encodes CASSQALDRGRRNTIYF.

This sequence joins TRBV11-2 and TRBJ2-7; D is unclear. The CDR3 loop spans 15 amino acids. CDR1 is SGHAT and CDR2 is FQNNGV in the germline V gene. Trimming shortened V by 5 bases and J by 6 bases, and 20 bases separated the two germline ends. The CDR3 here is CASSLTDSLGSEQYF. The CDR3 nucleotides read TGTGCCAGCAGCCTAACGGATAGTTTGGGCTCCGAGCAGTACTTC.

This chain links TRBV27 with TRBJ2-5, with TRBD1 as a possible D gene (6 bases). The CDR3 extends over 15 amino acids. Looked up from germline, CDR1 is MNHEY and CDR2 is SMNVEV (reference sequence). V dropped 2 bases and J dropped 3 bases, with 13 bases sitting between them. The CDR3 nucleotides are TGTGCCAGCAGTTTAAGCTGGACAGTGGAAGAGACCCAGTACTTC. It specifies CASSLSWTVEETQYF.

The chain employs TRBV5-4 and TRBJ2-5; weak D call: TRBD2 (6 bases). Trimming took off 4 bases at V and 2 bases at J, with 21 bases between the two ends. This CDR3 has 17 residues. Germline V gene data show CDR1 as SGHNT and CDR2 as YYREEE (reference sequence). CDR3 in DNA: TGTGCCAGCAGCCGCTCCTTTAATCGGGCGGGACAAGAGACCCAGTACTTC. Its protein product is CASSRSFNRAGQETQYF.

This chain links TRBV15 with TRBJ1-2, with 7 bases lining up with TRBD1. CDR1 is LNHNV, CDR2 YYDKDF, per germline (reference sequence). V shed 1 base, J shed 4 bases, and the junction held 9 bases outside the gene matches. This CDR3 comprises 16 residues. The CDR3 sequence is CATSRGQGGTTYGYTF. CDR3 in DNA: TGTGCCACCAGCAGAGGTCAGGGGGGCACTACCTATGGCTACACCTTC.

V is TRBV5-1 and J is TRBJ2-2; tentatively, D is TRBD1 (5 bases). Germline CDR1 reads SGHRS; CDR2 reads YFSETQ. CDR3 length equals 15 residues. V dropped 0 bases and J dropped 0 bases, with 6 bases sitting between them. CDR3 protein: CASSLGQSNTGELFF. The CDR3 nucleotides read TGCGCCAGCAGCTTGGGACAGTCGAACACCGGGGAGCTGTTTTTT.